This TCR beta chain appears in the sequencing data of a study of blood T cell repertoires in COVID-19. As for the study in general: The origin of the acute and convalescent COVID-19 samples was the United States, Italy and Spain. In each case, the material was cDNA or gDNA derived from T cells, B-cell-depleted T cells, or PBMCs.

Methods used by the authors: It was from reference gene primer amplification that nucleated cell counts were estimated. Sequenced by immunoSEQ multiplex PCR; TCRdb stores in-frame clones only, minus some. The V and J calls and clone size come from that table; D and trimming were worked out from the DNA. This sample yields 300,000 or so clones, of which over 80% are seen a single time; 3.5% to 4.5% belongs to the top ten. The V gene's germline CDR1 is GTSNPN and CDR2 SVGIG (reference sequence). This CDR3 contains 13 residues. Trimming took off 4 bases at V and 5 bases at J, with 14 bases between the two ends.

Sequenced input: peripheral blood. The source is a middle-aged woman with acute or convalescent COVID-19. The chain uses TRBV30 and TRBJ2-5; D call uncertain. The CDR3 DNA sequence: TGTGCCTGGATTCCCCCCGCCGGGGAGACCCAGTACTTC. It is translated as CAWIPPAGETQYF.